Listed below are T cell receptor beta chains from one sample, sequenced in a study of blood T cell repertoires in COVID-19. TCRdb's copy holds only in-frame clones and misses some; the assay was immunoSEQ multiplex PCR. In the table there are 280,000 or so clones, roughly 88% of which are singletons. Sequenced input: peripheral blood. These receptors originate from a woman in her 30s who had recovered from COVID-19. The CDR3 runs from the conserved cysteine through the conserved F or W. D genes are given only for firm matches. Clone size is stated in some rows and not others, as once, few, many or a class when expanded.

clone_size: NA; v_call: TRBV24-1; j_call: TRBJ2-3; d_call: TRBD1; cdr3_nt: TGTGCCACCAGTGACTTGGGACAGACAAGCACAGATACGCAGTATTTT; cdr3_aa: CATSDLGQTSTDTQYF
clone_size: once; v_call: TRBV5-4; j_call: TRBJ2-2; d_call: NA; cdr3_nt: TGTGCCAGCAGCGCCGGCGGGACTGCGAACACCGGGGAGCTGTTTTTT; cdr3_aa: CASSAGGTANTGELFF
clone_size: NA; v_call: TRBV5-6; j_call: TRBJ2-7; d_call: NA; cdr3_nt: TGTGCCAGCAGCCCGGACAATCGCTACGAGCAGTACTTC; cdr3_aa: CASSPDNRYEQYF
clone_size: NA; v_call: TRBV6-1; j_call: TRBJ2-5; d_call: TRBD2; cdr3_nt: TGTGCCAGCAGTGAAGACCTAGCGGGGGGGCCTGGGGAGACCCAGTACTTC; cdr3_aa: CASSEDLAGGPGETQYF
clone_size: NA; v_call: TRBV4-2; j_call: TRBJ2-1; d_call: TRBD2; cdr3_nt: TGTGCCAGCAGCCAAGGATACTTCACTAGCGGGGCCAATGAGCAGTTCTTC; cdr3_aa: CASSQGYFTSGANEQFF
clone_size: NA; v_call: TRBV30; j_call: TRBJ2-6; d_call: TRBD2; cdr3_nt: TGTGCCCGCGGGGGACCCAGCTCTGGGGCCAACGTCCTGACTTTC; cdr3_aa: CARGGPSSGANVLTF
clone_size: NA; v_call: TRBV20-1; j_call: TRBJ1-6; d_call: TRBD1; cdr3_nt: TGCAGTGCTAGTTCCAGGGGGACAGAGAATTCACCCCTCCACTTT; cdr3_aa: CSASSRGTENSPLHF
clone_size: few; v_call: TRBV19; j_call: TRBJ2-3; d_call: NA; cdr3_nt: TGTGCCAGTACGGGCGGCAGGGAAACAGATACGCAGTATTTT; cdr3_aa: CASTGGRETDTQYF
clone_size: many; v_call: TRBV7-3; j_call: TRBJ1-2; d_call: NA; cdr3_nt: TGTGCCAGCAGCTTAACATTGGGCCCGACAGGCTACACCTTC; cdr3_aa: CASSLTLGPTGYTF
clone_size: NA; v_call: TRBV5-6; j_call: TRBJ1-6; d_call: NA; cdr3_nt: TGTGCCAGCAGCTTGCGGGGGGGTGGTTCACCCCTCCACTTT; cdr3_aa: CASSLRGGGSPLHF
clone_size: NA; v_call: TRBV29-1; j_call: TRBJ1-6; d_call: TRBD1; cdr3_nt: TGCAGCGTTGAAAACTTTACCCGGGACAGGTTTAATTCACCCCTCCACTTT; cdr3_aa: CSVENFTRDRFNSPLHF
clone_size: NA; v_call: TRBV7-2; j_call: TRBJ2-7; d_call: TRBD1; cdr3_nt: TGTGCCAGCAGCTTAATGACAGGGGGATTCTACGAGCAGTACTTC; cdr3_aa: CASSLMTGGFYEQYF
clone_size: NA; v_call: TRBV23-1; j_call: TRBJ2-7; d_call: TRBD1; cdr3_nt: TGCGCCAGCACCCCCCGGACAGGCTCCTACGAGCAGTACTTC; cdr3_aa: CASTPRTGSYEQYF
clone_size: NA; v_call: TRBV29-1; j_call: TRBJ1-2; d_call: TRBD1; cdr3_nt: TGCAGCGTTGTTGGACAGGGCCCTGGTGGCTACACCTTC; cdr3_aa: CSVVGQGPGGYTF
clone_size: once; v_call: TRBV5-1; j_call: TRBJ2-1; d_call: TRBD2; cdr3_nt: TGCGCCAGCAGCTTTTTAGCGGGGGGGGACTACAATGAGCAGTTCTTC; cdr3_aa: CASSFLAGGDYNEQFF
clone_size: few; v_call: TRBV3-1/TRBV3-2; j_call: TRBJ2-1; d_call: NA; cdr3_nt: TGTGCCAGCAGCCAAGCCCCAGGGACCTACAATGAGCAGTTCTTC; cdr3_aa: CASSQAPGTYNEQFF
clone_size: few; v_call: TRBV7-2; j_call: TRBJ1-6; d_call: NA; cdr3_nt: TGTGCCAGCACACCCGACAATAATTCACCCCTCCACTTT; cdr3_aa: CASTPDNNSPLHF
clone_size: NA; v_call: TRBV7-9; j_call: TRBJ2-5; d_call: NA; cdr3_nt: TGTGCCAGCAGCTTAGCCGGGGGAGAAGAGACCCAGTACTTC; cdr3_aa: CASSLAGGEETQYF
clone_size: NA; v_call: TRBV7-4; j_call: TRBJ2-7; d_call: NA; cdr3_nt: TGTGCCAGCAGCTTAGAAGGGCGGGCCTCCCACGAGCAGTACTTC; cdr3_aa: CASSLEGRASHEQYF
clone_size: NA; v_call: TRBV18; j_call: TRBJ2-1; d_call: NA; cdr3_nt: TGTGCCAGCTCACCACCGAACAACGATGAGCAGTTCTTC; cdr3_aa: CASSPPNNDEQFF
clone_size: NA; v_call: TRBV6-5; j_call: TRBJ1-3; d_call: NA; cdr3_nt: TGTGCCAGCAGTTACTCGGGCAGGGGTGGTGGAAACACCATATATTTT; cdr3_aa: CASSYSGRGGGNTIYF
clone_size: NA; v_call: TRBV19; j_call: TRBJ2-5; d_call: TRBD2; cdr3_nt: TGTGCCAGTAGTTCGGTGGGGGGGGAAGAGACCCAGTACTTC; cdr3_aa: CASSSVGGEETQYF
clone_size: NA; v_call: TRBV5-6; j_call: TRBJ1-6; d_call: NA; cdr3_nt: TGTGCCAGCAGCTTGGACACACAGTCACCCCTCCACTTT; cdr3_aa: CASSLDTQSPLHF
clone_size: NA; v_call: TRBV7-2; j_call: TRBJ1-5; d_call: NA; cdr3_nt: TGTGCCAGCAGCCAAAACGGACAGATTCAGCCCCAGCATTTT; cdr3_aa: CASSQNGQIQPQHF
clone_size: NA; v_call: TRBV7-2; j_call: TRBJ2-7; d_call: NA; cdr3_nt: TGTGCCAGCAGCTTAGGGGCTACCTACTACGAGCAGTACTTC; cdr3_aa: CASSLGATYYEQYF
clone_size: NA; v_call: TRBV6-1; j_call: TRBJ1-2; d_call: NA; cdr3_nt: TGTGCCAGCAGTGAAATAAGGGCAGGGGAAAGGGGCTACACCTTC; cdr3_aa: CASSEIRAGERGYTF
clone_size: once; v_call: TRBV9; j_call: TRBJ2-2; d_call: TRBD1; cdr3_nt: TGTGCCAGCAGCGCATACCGGGACAGGGGTACCGGGGAGCTGTTTTTT; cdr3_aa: CASSAYRDRGTGELFF
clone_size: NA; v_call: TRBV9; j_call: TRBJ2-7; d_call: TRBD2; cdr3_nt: TGTGCCAGCAGCGTTGGTTCCGGGACTAGCGGCCACGAGCAGTACTTC; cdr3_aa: CASSVGSGTSGHEQYF
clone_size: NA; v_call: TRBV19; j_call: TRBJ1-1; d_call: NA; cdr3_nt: TGTGCCAGTAAGGGGCAAATAAACACTGAAGCTTTCTTT; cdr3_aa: CASKGQINTEAFF
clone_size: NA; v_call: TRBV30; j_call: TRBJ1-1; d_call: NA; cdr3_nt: TGTGCCTGGAGCGCCAGCTGGGGCGCGGGGACTGAAGCTTTCTTT; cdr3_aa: CAWSASWGAGTEAFF
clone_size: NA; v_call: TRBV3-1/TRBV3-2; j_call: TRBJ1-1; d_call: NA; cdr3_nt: TGTGCCAGCAGCCATATGCGGCGACCGACTGAAGCTTTCTTT; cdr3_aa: CASSHMRRPTEAFF
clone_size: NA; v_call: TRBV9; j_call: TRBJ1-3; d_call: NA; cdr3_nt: TGTGCCAGCAGCGTAGGGACAAGCTCAAGGTTTGGAAACACCATATATTTT; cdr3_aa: CASSVGTSSRFGNTIYF
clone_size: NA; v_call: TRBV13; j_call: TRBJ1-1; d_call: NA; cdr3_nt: TGTGCCAGCAGTATAGCCCCATCGGAGGGAGCTTTCTTT; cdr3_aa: CASSIAPSEGAFF
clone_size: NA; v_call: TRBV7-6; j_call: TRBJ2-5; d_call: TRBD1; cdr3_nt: TGTGCCAGCAGCTTAGCGCGGACAGGGGGCCAGACCCAGTACTTC; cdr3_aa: CASSLARTGGQTQYF
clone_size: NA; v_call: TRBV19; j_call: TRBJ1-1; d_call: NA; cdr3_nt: TGTGCCAGTAACGAGGGAGGGGAACGAGAAGCTTTCTTT; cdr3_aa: CASNEGGEREAFF
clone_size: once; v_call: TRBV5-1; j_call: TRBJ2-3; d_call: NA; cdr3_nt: TGCGCCAGCAGACCTTCGGTGGAGGCAGATACGCAGTATTTT; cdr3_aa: CASRPSVEADTQYF
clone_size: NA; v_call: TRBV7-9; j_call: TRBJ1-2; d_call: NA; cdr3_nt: TGTGCCAGCAGCTTAGTGGGGGCGGTCTATGGCTACACCTTC; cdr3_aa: CASSLVGAVYGYTF
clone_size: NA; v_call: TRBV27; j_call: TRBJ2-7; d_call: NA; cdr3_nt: TGTGCCAGCAGTCCTCCGGGTCAGGAGGACGAGCAGTACTTC; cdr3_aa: CASSPPGQEDEQYF
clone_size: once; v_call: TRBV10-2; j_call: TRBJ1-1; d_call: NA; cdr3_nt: TGCGCCAGCAGTGATTCGAGGGGGGAAGCTTTCTTT; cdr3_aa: CASSDSRGEAFF
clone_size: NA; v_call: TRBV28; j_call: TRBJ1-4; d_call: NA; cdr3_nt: TGTGCCAGCAGTACACAGGGTCGGACTAATGAAAAACTGTTTTTT; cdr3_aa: CASSTQGRTNEKLFF
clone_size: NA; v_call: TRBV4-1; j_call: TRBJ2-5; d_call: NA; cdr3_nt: TGCGCCAGCAGCCAAGAATTAAGCCGGGGGGAGACCCAGTACTTC; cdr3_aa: CASSQELSRGETQYF
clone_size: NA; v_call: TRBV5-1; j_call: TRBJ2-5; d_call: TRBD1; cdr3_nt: TGCGCCACCCGGGGGCAACAGGGGGCAGAGACCCAGTACTTC; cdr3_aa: CATRGQQGAETQYF